Listed below are T cell receptor beta chains from one sample, sequenced in a study of blood T cell repertoires in COVID-19. This table comes from immunoSEQ multiplex PCR, and its TCRdb copy is limited to in-frame clones, with some not included. The table includes some 91,000 clones, 70% to 90% detected once. Sample: peripheral blood. The receptors originated from a human donor in a cohort sampled during active COVID-19. Both conserved end residues are part of each CDR3. Fields, in order: V gene, clone size, CDR3 protein. Only some rows state a clone size, as once, few, many or a class for expanded clones.

TRBV3-1/TRBV3-2 . CASSDRIYGYTF
TRBV2 . CASSYLTTGSNEQYF
TRBV11-2 once CASSRGGQETQYF
TRBV5-4 . CASSLRLDSYNEQFF
TRBV25-1 . CASSGQGNQPQHF
TRBV5-5 . CASSRYTAGEQYF
TRBV2 few CASSAGVNPYNEQFF
TRBV5-1 . CASSFSRGDTEAFF
TRBV10-3 few CAISRDRGGSSNQPQHF
TRBV7-3 . CASSAGTSGYEQYF
TRBV6-2/TRBV6-3 . CASSYVVGGGISQETQYF
TRBV11-2 few CASSLASQGFREQYF
TRBV3-1/TRBV3-2 . CASSRTGPHEQFF
TRBV6-5 . CASSTGTGSFNEQFF
TRBV19 . CASSIPAGVSGDTQYF
TRBV3-1/TRBV3-2 . CASSQGGSSSGEQYF
TRBV6-5 . CASRDRGLTVAFF
TRBV5-4 . CASSLASSSGTYEQYF
TRBV29-1 . CSWARGGPYNEQFF
TRBV19 . CASSIRGSFESYEQYF
TRBV7-9 . CASSLRQGSNEQFF
TRBV13 . CASSLSGSTENSPLHF
TRBV5-4 . CASSIGTGRADTQYF
TRBV27 . CASQSWTGNTGELFF
TRBV6-2/TRBV6-3 once CASSWGGAGELFF
TRBV6-5 . CAAGTGTNEQFF
TRBV28 . CASTLGGDPSNQPQHF
TRBV5-1 . CASSLDSPGQGTETQYF
TRBV7-2 . CASSQTSGRGETQYF
TRBV5-4 . CASSTGGGQSYNGYTF
TRBV15 . CATSRGGGNSPLHF
TRBV28 . CASSLVPATSNKAFF
TRBV20-1 . CSASPETRFRGYEQYF
TRBV5-8 . CASSLFWSGGYTGELFF
TRBV11-2 . CASSLDPVYGYTF